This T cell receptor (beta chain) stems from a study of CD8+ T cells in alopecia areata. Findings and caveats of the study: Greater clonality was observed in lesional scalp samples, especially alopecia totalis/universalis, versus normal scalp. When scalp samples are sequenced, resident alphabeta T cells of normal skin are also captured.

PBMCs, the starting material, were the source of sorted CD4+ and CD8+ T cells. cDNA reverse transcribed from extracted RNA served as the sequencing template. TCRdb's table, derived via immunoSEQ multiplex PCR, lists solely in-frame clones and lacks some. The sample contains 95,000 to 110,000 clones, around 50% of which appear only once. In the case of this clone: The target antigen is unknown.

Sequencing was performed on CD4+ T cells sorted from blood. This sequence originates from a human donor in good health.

The CDR3 DNA reads TGCAGCGTTGATAGGAAACTCTCTGGAAACACCATATATTTT. The encoded protein is CSVDRKLSGNTIYF. The gene calls are TRBV29-1 and TRBJ1-3; D is uncertain. Trimming pared 3 bases from V and 0 bases from J, leaving 9 bases between. This CDR3 comprises 14 residues. Germline loops: CDR1 SQVTM, CDR2 ANQGSEA.